Listed here is a single TCR beta chain. Its cognate antigen is unknown. Per the original data handling: Quality scores were absent from the junction-only immunoSEQ sequences, so filtering differed. Clones were read by immunoSEQ multiplex PCR, and TCRdb kept only the in-frame ones, dropping some. Clone size and V and J calls were adopted from that table, with D and trimming inferred from the DNA. The sample shows about 2 million clones, about 94% of them seen only once. This sample is part of a study of shared clonotypes between healthy human individuals. Findings of the study overall: Non-shared clonotypes were found to have lower generation probabilities than the clonotypes that were shared by all four of the sorted-subset donors.

In the naive CD8 group, cells lacked CD45RO and were positively selected for CCR7, so terminally differentiated effector memory CD45RA+ cells were left out. This CDR3 contains 15 residues. V was pared by 0 bases and J by 6 bases, with 4 bases of the junction left unmatched. The germline CDR1 and CDR2 sequences are PRHDT and FYEKMQ (reference sequence). Material: naive CD8+ T cells sorted from blood. The receptor comes from a man aged 18 to 35 in good health. The chain recombines TRBV13 with TRBJ1-2; TRBD1 matches 10 bases. The CDR3 sequence is CASSLGDRGDDGYTF. The CDR3 DNA reads as TGTGCCAGCAGCTTAGGGGACAGGGGGGATGATGGCTACACCTTC.